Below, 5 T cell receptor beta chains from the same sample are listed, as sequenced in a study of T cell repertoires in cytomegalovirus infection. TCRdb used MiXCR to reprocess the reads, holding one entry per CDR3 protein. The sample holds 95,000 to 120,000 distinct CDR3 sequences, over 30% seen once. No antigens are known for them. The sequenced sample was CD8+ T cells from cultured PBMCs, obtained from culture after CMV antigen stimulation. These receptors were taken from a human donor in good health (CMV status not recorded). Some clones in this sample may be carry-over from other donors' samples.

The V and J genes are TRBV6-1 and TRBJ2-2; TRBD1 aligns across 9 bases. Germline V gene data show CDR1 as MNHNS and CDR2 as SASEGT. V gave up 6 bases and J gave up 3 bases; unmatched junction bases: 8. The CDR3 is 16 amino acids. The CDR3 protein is CASRLHRGRDTGELFF. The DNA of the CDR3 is TGTGCCAGCAGACTCCACAGGGGGCGGGACACCGGGGAGCTGTTTTTT.

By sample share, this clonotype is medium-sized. The CDR3 here is CASSLRGAPSTDTQYF. CDR3 DNA: TGTGCCAGCAGCTTAAGGGGGGCTCCTAGCACAGATACGCAGTATTTT. The rearrangement uses TRBV7-2 and TRBJ2-3; D may correspond to TRBD1 or TRBD2 (6 bases each). CDR1 is SGHTA, CDR2 FQGNSA, per germline. V was trimmed by 2 bases and J by 0 bases, leaving 12 bases between them. There are 16 residues in the CDR3.

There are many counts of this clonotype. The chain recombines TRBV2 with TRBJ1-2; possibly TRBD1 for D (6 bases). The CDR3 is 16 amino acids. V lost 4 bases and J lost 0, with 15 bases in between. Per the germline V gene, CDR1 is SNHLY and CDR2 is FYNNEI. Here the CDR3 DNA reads TGTGCCAGCAGTGGGGCAGGGGCCTCCCCTAACTATGGCTACACCTTC. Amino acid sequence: CASSGAGASPNYGYTF.

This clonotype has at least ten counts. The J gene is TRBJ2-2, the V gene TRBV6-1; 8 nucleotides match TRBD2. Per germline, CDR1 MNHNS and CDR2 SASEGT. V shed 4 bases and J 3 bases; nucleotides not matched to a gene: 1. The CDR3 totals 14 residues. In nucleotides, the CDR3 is TGTGCCAGCAGTGCAGCGGGGGACACCGGGGAGCTGTTTTTT. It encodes CASSAAGDTGELFF.

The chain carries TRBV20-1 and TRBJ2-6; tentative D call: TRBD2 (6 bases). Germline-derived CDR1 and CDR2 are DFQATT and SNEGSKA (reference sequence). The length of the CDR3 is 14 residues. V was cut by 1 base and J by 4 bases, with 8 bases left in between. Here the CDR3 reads CSARGRGGANVLTF. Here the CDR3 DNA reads TGCAGTGCTAGAGGCCGGGGGGGGGCCAACGTCCTGACTTTC.